Reported below is one TCR beta chain. Its specificity is unknown. The data belong to a study of T cell responses to AZD1222 COVID-19 vaccine. General study findings and limits: Reportedly, close to half of spike-specific TCRs are directed against unmutated variant regions. Spike-wide vaccine-associated CD4 TCRs dominated at 160-218 and 743-854.

The table came from immunoSEQ multiplex PCR; TCRdb's copy has only in-frame clones and leaves some out. The data contain about 100,000 clones, about nine tenths of them singletons. Sequencing was performed on peripheral blood, taken 28 days after the second AZD1222 dose. The clonotype was recovered from an adult who received the AZD1222 COVID-19 vaccine.

CDR3 sequence (DNA): TGTGCCAGCAGTGAATGGGGCCTAGCGGGAGGGGGCACAGATACGCAGTATTTT. Its protein product is CASSEWGLAGGGTDTQYF. The chain combines TRBV2 with TRBJ2-3, with TRBD2 identical over 12 bases. The CDR3 runs to 18 residues. Germline CDR1 and CDR2: SNHLY and FYNNEI. Trimming cost V 2 bases and J 1 base; bases outside gene matches: 7. The full variable domain, in which reference TRBV2 and TRBJ2-3 provide the parts outside the CDR3, is EPEVTQTPSHQVTQMGQEVILRCVPISNHLYFYWYRQILGQKVEFLVSFYNNEISEKSEIFDDQFSVERPDGSNFTLKIRSTKLEDSAMYFCASSEWGLAGGGTDTQYFGPGTRLTVL.